This record looks at one TCR beta chain sequence and its context. Its cognate antigen is unknown. These data come from a study of shared clonotypes between healthy human individuals. Study results and caveats: The low donor count limited represented genetic and exposure-history diversity.

As handled by the study authors: ImmunoSEQ supplied junction-only sequences lacking quality scores, so filtering was different. Measured with immunoSEQ multiplex PCR; TCRdb has only the in-frame clones, and not every one. D and trimming come from the DNA, and the V and J calls and clone size come from that table. In the table there are 2 million to 2.5 million clones, approximately 94% of which are singletons. This CDR3 is built from 14 residues. V shed 5 bases and J 0 bases; nucleotides not matched to a gene: 2. Germline V lookup: CDR1 MDHEN, CDR2 SYDVKM. The sample taken for sequencing was naive CD4+ T cells sorted from blood. Subset given: CD45RA+ positively selected. This chain links TRBV28 with TRBJ2-7; 9 bases match TRBD2. This receptor was taken from a young man in good health. The CDR3 sequence: CASSISGGSYEQYF. For the CDR3, the DNA is TGTGCCAGCAGTATTAGCGGGGGCTCCTACGAGCAGTACTTC.